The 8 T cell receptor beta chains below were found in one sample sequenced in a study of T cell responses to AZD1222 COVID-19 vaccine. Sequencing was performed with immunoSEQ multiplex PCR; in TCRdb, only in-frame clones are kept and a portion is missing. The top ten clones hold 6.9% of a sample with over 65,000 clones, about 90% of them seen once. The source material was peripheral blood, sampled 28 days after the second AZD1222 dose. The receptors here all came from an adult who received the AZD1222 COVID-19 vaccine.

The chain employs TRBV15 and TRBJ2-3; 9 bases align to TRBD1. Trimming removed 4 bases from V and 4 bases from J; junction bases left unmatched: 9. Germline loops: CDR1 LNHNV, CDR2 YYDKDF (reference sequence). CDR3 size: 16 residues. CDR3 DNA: TGTGCCACCAGCAATCAGCCGGGACAGGGTCCAGATACGCAGTATTTT. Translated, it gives CATSNQPGQGPDTQYF.

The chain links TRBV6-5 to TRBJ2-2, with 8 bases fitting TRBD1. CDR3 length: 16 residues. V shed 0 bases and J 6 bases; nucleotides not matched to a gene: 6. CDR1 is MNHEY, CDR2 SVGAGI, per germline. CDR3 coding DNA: TGTGCCAGCAGTTACTCGGGACAGGTATCGGCCGGGGAGCTGTTTTTT. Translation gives CASSYSGQVSAGELFF.

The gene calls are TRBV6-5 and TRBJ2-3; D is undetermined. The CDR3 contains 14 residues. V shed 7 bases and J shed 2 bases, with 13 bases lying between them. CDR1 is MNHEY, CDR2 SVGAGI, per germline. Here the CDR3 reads CASNPGYPTDTQYF. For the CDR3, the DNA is TGTGCCAGCAACCCGGGCTATCCCACAGATACGCAGTATTTT.

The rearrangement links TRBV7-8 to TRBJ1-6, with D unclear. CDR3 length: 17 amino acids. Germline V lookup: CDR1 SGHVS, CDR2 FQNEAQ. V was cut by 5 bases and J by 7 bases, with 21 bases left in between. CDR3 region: CASSPGYRALRNSPLHF. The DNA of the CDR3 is TGTGCCAGCAGCCCGGGATACCGGGCCCTACGCAATTCACCCCTCCACTTT.

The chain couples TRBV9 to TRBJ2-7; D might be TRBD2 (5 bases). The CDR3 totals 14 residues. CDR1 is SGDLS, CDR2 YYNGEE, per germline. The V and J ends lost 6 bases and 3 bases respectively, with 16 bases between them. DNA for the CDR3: TGTGCCAGCAACCGAGGAGGCTCGAACTACGAGCAGTACTTC. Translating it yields CASNRGGSNYEQYF.

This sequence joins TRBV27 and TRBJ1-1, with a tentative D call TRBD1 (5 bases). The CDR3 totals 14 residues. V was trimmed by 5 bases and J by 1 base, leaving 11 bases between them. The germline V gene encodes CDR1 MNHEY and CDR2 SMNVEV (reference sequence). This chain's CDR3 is CASSPFDRNTEAFF. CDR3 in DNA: TGTGCCAGCAGTCCGTTCGACAGGAACACTGAAGCTTTCTTT.

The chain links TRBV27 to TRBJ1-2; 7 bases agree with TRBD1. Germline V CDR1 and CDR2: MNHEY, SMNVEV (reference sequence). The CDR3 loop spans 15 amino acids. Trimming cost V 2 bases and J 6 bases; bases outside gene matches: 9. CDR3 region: CASSLGYWGTDGYTF. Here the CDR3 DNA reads TGTGCCAGCAGTTTAGGGTATTGGGGGACAGATGGCTACACCTTC.

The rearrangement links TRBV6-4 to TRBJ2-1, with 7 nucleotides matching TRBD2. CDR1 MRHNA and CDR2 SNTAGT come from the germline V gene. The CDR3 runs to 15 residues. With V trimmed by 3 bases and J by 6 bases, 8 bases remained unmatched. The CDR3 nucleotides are TGTGCCAGCAGTGAAGAGGCGGGAGTTAGCAATGAGCAGTTCTTC. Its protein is CASSEEAGVSNEQFF.